This T cell receptor beta chain was recovered during a study of OX40 agonist ivuxolimab in advanced cancers. Study observations and caveats: CD8+ T cells averaged more expanded clones than CD4+.

This table comes from immunoSEQ multiplex PCR, and its TCRdb copy is limited to in-frame clones, with some not included. The sample consists of fewer than 75,000 clones, roughly nine tenths of them appearing once. Germline V gene sequence: CDR1 MNHEY, CDR2 SMNVEV (reference sequence). V was clipped by 6 bases and J by 8 bases; unmatched bases: 3. This CDR3 has 12 residues. Patients were ineligible given autoimmune disease history or systemic immunosuppression. A remark on this clone: Its matching antigen is unknown.

The rearrangement joins TRBV27 to TRBJ1-2; the match to TRBD1 covers 10 bases. This TCR derives from an adult with an advanced solid tumor such as melanoma, head and neck, liver or kidney cancer. This sample comprised CD4+ or CD8+ T cells sorted from blood, obtained in a trial of the OX40 agonist ivuxolimab. The CDR3: CASRTGGSGYTF. In DNA, the CDR3 is TGTGCCAGCAGGACAGGGGGCTCGGGCTACACCTTC.